The clone carrying this T cell receptor beta chain has a handful of counts. The entry originates in a study of blood T cell repertoires in COVID-19. Sequencing was performed with immunoSEQ multiplex PCR; in TCRdb, only in-frame clones are kept and a portion is missing. The sample has roughly 330,000 clones, approximately 89% seen once. CDR1 is SGDLS and CDR2 is YYNGEE in the germline V gene. Between the trimmed V and J ends, which lost 0 bases and 3 bases, there was a span of 5 bases. The length of the CDR3 is 13 residues. This chain links TRBV9 with TRBJ2-3; D remains unclear. This clonotype was obtained from a woman in her thirties who had recovered from COVID-19. The sample taken for sequencing was PBMCs or T cells enriched from blood (not recorded which). This CDR3 is CASSVARTDTQYF. CDR3 bases: TGTGCCAGCAGCGTAGCTAGGACAGATACGCAGTATTTT.